This T cell receptor beta chain was documented in a study of read filtering for tumor transcriptome and immune sequencing. Background on the study: IR-seq gave about 3.5 to 10.27 million TCR reads per sample; RNA-seq gave about 80 to 1,400.

Trimming pared 1 base from V and 4 bases from J, leaving 10 bases between. There are 13 residues in the CDR3. The germline V gene encodes CDR1 DFQATT and CDR2 SNEGSKA (reference sequence). Sampling of bone marrow took place during active disease in every patient. This library used around 400 ng RNA and molecular barcoded adaptors spanning alpha/delta and beta/gamma chains. TCRdb reprocessed the reads via MiXCR and lists one record per CDR3 protein. Among tens of thousands of distinct CDR3 sequences listed, around 20% were seen once. This clonotype came up a few times. This receptor was identified in a donor at least 40 years old with multiple myeloma. Material for sequencing was a population of CD138-negative cells sorted from bone marrow. V is TRBV20-1 and J is TRBJ2-5; D ambiguous. Written as DNA, the CDR3 is TGCAGTGCTAGAGGGGCTCCCGGAGAGACCCAGTACTTC. It specifies CSARGAPGETQYF.